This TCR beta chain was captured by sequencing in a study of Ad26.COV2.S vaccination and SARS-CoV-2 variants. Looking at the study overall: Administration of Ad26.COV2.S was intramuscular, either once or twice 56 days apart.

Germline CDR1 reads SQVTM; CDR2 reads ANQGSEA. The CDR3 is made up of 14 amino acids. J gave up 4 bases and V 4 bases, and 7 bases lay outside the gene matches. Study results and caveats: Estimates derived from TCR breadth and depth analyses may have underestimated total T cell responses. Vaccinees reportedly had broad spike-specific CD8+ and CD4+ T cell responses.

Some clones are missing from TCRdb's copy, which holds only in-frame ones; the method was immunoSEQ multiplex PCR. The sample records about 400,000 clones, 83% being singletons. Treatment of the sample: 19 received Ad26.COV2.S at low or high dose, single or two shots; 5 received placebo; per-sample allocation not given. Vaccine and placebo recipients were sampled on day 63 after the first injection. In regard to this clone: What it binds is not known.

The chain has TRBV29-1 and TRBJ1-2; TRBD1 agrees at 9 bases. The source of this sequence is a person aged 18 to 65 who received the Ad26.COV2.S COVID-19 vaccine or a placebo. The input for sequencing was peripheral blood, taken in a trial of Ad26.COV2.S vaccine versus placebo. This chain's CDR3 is CSVAGQGRAYGYTF. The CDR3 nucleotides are TGCAGCGTTGCCGGACAGGGGCGGGCCTATGGCTACACCTTC.